This T cell receptor beta chain emerged from a study of monozygotic twins with inflammatory bowel disease. From its re-call of the 5' RACE reads, TCRdb lists each CDR3 protein once, without DNA. This repertoire includes 150,000 to 200,000 distinct CDR3 sequences. The clonotype comes from a human donor with ulcerative colitis or Crohn's disease, or a healthy co-twin of an affected twin (not recorded which). Sequences were obtained from blood.

The chain's CDR3 is CASPLGDRVGSKNQPQHF. This chain joins TRBV19 and TRBJ1-5; the D call of TRBD1 rests on TCRdb alone, since no DNA is present to check it. The CDR3 has 18 residues. Germline-derived CDR1 and CDR2 are LNHDA and SQIVND (reference sequence).